The TCR beta chain described here comes from a study of cytomegalovirus exposure and HLA in healthy donors. In the study overall: An earlier analysis identified approximately 110 million unique TCR beta sequences in 150 million to 200 million T cells. General study results and limits: TCR beta sequences reportedly predicted most subjects' HLA-A and HLA-B alleles accurately.

The donors comprised healthy bone marrow donors. In regard to this clone: Its antigen is unidentified.

Losses at the gene ends were 6 bases for V and 7 bases for J; bases not matched to a gene: 5. Germline V lookup: CDR1 SNHLY, CDR2 FYNNEI. This CDR3 region has 14 residues. PCR primers comprised 60 Vbeta and 13 Jbeta primers. Original data processing: It was a later analysis that counted roughly 80 million unique TCR beta chains, of which about 10 million were shared. TCRdb keeps only in-frame clones here, not all; method: immunoSEQ multiplex PCR. V, J and clone size reflect that table, while D and trimming were determined from the DNA. The sample has around 170,000 clones, over 60% seen once. The chain links TRBV2 to TRBJ1-5; TRBD1 agrees at 11 bases. This receptor was taken from a girl between 10 and 17 years old in good health and CMV-seronegative. Specimen: PBMCs. The CDR3 sequence is CASRSGQGAQPQHF. The CDR3 nucleotides are TGTGCCAGCAGGTCCGGACAGGGGGCGCAGCCCCAGCATTTT.